A single sample gave rise to the 21 T cell receptor beta chains below, sequenced in a study of response to subunit inactivated influenza vaccine. Each CDR3 protein gets one entry after TCRdb re-called the RT-PCR reads with MiXCR. The data hold around 600,000 distinct CDR3 sequences, with around 11% observed a single time. This sample also belongs to another study, concerning T cells expressing NK-cell markers. That paper states: TCR beta cDNA was generated via 5'RACE template switching incorporating UMIs.

The sample was PBMCs from blood, taken on the day of vaccination. All receptors derive from a man aged 45-60 years who received an inactivated influenza vaccine.

The chain is built from TRBV2 and TRBJ2-2; TRBD2 aligns across 9 bases. Germline V CDR1 and CDR2: SNHLY, FYNNEI. Trimming cost V 7 bases and J 5 bases; bases outside gene matches: 14. The CDR3 sequence is 17 residues long. In nucleotides, the CDR3 is TGTGCCAGCAATATCTTAGGCGGGGGGGCCGAAACCGGGGAGCTGTTTTTT. Encoded protein: CASNILGGGAETGELFF.

This sequence joins TRBV4-1 and TRBJ2-7, with a tentative D call TRBD1 (5 bases). V gave up 1 base and J gave up 1 base, with 17 bases separating them. The germline CDR1 and CDR2 sequences are MGHRA and YSYEKL. The CDR3 totals 17 residues. CDR3 bases: TGCGCCAGCAGCCAAGTTGCGACAGTAGGGGTATCCTACGAGCAGTACTTC. This encodes CASSQVATVGVSYEQYF.

This clonotype was picked up many times. The chain couples TRBV12-3 or TRBV12-4 to TRBJ1-5; tentative D call: TRBD1 (5 bases). Trimming pared 1 base from V and 4 bases from J, leaving 14 bases between. CDR3 size: 16 residues. CDR3 nucleotides: TGTGCCAGCAGTTTAGGGGGGAGGGCGAGGAATCAGCCCCAGCATTTT. Amino acid sequence: CASSLGGRARNQPQHF.

This sequence joins TRBV20-1 and TRBJ2-3, with 8 nucleotides matching TRBD2. V gave up 3 bases and J gave up 0 bases; unmatched junction bases: 8. Germline CDR1 and CDR2: DFQATT and SNEGSKA (reference sequence). The CDR3 totals 16 residues. CDR3 in amino acids: CSARVEREGSTDTQYF. The DNA for the CDR3 is TGCAGTGCTAGGGTGGAACGGGAGGGTAGCACAGATACGCAGTATTTT.

Only a few counts were recorded for this clonotype. The CDR3, as DNA: TGTGCCAGCAGCCGCAGGGGTTACTCCTACGAGCAGTACTTC. Its protein is CASSRRGYSYEQYF. The V call is TRBV27, the J call TRBJ2-7; a weak D match, TRBD1 (6 bases). Trimming removed 6 bases at V and 0 bases at J, with 12 bases between. Germline V gives CDR1 MNHEY, CDR2 SMNVEV (reference sequence). CDR3 length: 14 amino acids.

There are many counts of this clonotype. The genes are TRBV4-3 and TRBJ2-5; tentative D call: TRBD1 (7 bases). CDR1 LGHNA and CDR2 YSLEER come from the germline V gene. The V and J ends lost 4 bases and 5 bases respectively, with 17 bases between them. CDR3 length: 15 amino acids. CDR3 nucleotide sequence: TGCGCCAGCAGCCTAAACAGGGGAGGAGGGGAGACCCAGTACTTC. Its protein product is CASSLNRGGGETQYF.

The rearrangement uses TRBV20-1 and TRBJ2-3, with a tentative D call TRBD2 (6 bases). Germline V CDR1 and CDR2: DFQATT, SNEGSKA (reference sequence). V dropped 6 bases and J dropped 4 bases, with 14 bases sitting between them. This CDR3 has 13 amino acids. The CDR3 sequence is CSASLSGADTQYF. The CDR3 DNA sequence: TGCAGTGCCTCTCTCTCGGGGGCAGATACGCAGTATTTT.

This sequence joins TRBV20-1 and TRBJ2-1; possibly TRBD2 for D (5 bases). CDR1 is DFQATT and CDR2 is SNEGSKA in the germline V gene (reference sequence). This CDR3 is 14 amino acids long. The V end was cut by 3 bases, the J end by 0 bases, with 9 bases between. Here the CDR3 reads CSARRESSYNEQFF. CDR3 DNA sequence: TGCAGTGCTAGGAGGGAGAGCTCCTACAATGAGCAGTTCTTC.

The gene calls are TRBV27 and TRBJ1-1; D gene uncertain. Trimming removed 4 bases from V and 4 bases from J, with 16 bases in between. The CDR3 sequence is 15 residues long. Germline loops: CDR1 MNHEY, CDR2 SMNVEV (reference sequence). CDR3 sequence reads: CASSSRAPWGTEAFF. In nucleotides, the CDR3 is TGTGCCAGCAGTTCTCGGGCTCCTTGGGGCACTGAAGCTTTCTTT.

The rearrangement joins TRBV10-3 to TRBJ2-5; D gene ambiguous. Germline V gene lookup returns CDR1 ENHRY and CDR2 SYGVKD. V gave up 3 bases and J gave up 5 bases, with 13 bases separating them. The CDR3 has 14 residues. CDR3 sequence: CAISEPLGIETQYF. The CDR3 DNA reads TGTGCCATCAGTGAACCTTTAGGGATCGAGACCCAGTACTTC.

The rearrangement uses TRBV5-1 and TRBJ2-2, with TRBD1 identical over 7 bases. This CDR3 has 16 residues. Germline assignment: CDR1 SGHRS and CDR2 YFSETQ. V shed 4 bases and J 3 bases; nucleotides not matched to a gene: 9. CDR3 amino acids: CASSHLMTGHTGELFF. The CDR3 DNA is TGCGCCAGCAGCCACCTGATGACAGGGCACACCGGGGAGCTGTTTTTT.

In its sample, this clonotype was seen many times. This sequence joins TRBV7-9 and TRBJ1-4, with 7 bases lining up with TRBD1. V was pared by 5 bases and J by 3 bases, with 6 bases of the junction left unmatched. The germline V gene encodes CDR1 SEHNR and CDR2 FQNEAQ (reference sequence). The CDR3 is made up of 15 amino acids. The CDR3 region is CASSQGGSSNEKLFF. In nucleotides, the CDR3 is TGTGCCAGCAGCCAGGGGGGGAGCTCTAATGAAAAACTGTTTTTT.

This clonotype was seen more than once but under ten times. The chain recombines TRBV30 with TRBJ2-7; D ambiguous. Germline CDR1 is GTSNPN and CDR2 is SVGIG (reference sequence). The CDR3 totals 14 residues. Trimming took 0 bases from V and 3 from J, leaving 12 bases between them. For the CDR3, the DNA is TGTGCCTGGAGTGTCGGGCGGTTAAACTACGAGCAGTACTTC. This codes for CAWSVGRLNYEQYF.

The chain combines TRBV13 with TRBJ1-2, with D possibly matching TRBD1 (6 bases). Germline V CDR1 and CDR2: PRHDT, FYEKMQ (reference sequence). The V end lost 5 bases, the J end lost 0 bases, and 13 bases lay between the germline ends. The CDR3 loop spans 15 amino acids. For the CDR3, the DNA is TGTGCCAGCAGCACCGGGACATCAGCTAACTATGGCTACACCTTC. Its protein is CASSTGTSANYGYTF.

This clonotype was found a few times. The chain is built from TRBV12-3 or TRBV12-4 and TRBJ2-2; D call uncertain. Trimming removed 3 bases at V and 1 base at J, with 9 bases between. The CDR3 loop spans 15 amino acids. CDR3 bases: TGTGCCAGCAGTTTCTTGTCACAGAACACCGGGGAGCTGTTTTTT. It yields the protein CASSFLSQNTGELFF.

This clonotype was observed a handful of times. The chain carries TRBV10-3 and TRBJ2-3; TRBD2 matches 7 bases. From germline, CDR1 is ENHRY and CDR2 SYGVKD. Trimming cost V 11 bases and J 1 base; bases outside gene matches: 12. The CDR3 loop spans 15 amino acids. Written as DNA, the CDR3 is TGTGCCGCAGACAGCGGGGCGGGTCGCACAGATACGCAGTATTTT. This sequence encodes CAADSGAGRTDTQYF.

V gene TRBV10-3 combines with J gene TRBJ2-1; TRBD1 agrees at 9 bases. The junction had 8 bases not matched to a gene; V was cut back by 11 bases and J by 6 bases. CDR1 is ENHRY and CDR2 is SYGVKD in the germline V gene. There are 13 residues in the CDR3. Written as DNA, the CDR3 is TGTGCCTACCAGGGGACAGGGATCAATGAGCAGTTCTTC. Translating it yields CAYQGTGINEQFF.

This clonotype has only a few counts. The chain joins TRBV29-1 to TRBJ2-1; 10 bases are shared with TRBD2. The germline gives CDR1 SQVTM, CDR2 ANQGSEA. The junction had 2 bases not matched to a gene; V was cut back by 6 bases and J by 3 bases. This CDR3 has 13 residues. CDR3 amino acids: CSVRTSGYNEQFF. The CDR3 DNA reads TGCAGCGTGAGGACTAGCGGCTACAATGAGCAGTTCTTC.

Comments on this clonotype: The junction shows a germline mismatch at one end, possibly a read error. V and J are TRBV18 and TRBJ1-1; D gene uncertain. The germline gives CDR1 KGHSH, CDR2 LQKENI. The CDR3 has 13 residues. CDR3: CASSPRGDTEALF. CDR3 coding DNA: TGTGCCAGCTCACCACGGGGAGACACTGAAGCTTTATTT.

The CDR3 reads CASSLGGRRDIQYF. In nucleotides, the CDR3 is TGCGCCAGCAGCTTGGGGGGGCGGAGGGACATTCAGTACTTC. The rearrangement links TRBV5-1 to TRBJ2-4; D tentatively reads TRBD1 or TRBD2 (6 bases each). CDR1 and CDR2 from the germline V gene are SGHRS and YFSETQ. This CDR3 spans 14 amino acids. V was pared by 0 bases and J by 8 bases, with 12 bases between.

The chain recombines TRBV12-3 or TRBV12-4 with TRBJ2-7; D assignment may be TRBD1 or TRBD2 (5 bases each). CDR3 length: 15 amino acids. With 4 bases removed from V and 2 bases from J, the gap between germline ends came to 15 bases. CDR3 loop: CASSSVRDLPYEQYF. The DNA of the CDR3 is TGTGCCAGCAGTTCAGTCCGGGACCTACCCTACGAGCAGTACTTC.